This T cell receptor beta chain was found in a study of blood T cell repertoires in COVID-19. Study-wide background: From the United States, Italy and Spain came samples of acute and convalescent COVID-19. PBMCs, B-cell-depleted T cells, or T cells provided the cDNA or gDNA that made up the material.

The repertoire was sequenced with immunoSEQ multiplex PCR; TCRdb's copy has only in-frame clones and lacks some. In the table there are about 270,000 clones, approximately 86% of which are singletons. Per the germline V gene, CDR1 is SGHTA and CDR2 is FQGNSA. V trimming: 8 bases; J trimming: 5 bases; junction bases outside the gene matches: 4. The CDR3 runs 13 residues. This clone turned up a few times. The genes are TRBV7-2 and TRBJ2-1; 9 bases agree with TRBD1. The sequence was collected from a woman aged 60-70 years who had recovered from COVID-19. The source material was peripheral blood. The chain's CDR3 is CASGQGLHNEQFF. The CDR3 DNA reads TGTGCCAGCGGACAGGGGTTGCACAATGAGCAGTTCTTC.